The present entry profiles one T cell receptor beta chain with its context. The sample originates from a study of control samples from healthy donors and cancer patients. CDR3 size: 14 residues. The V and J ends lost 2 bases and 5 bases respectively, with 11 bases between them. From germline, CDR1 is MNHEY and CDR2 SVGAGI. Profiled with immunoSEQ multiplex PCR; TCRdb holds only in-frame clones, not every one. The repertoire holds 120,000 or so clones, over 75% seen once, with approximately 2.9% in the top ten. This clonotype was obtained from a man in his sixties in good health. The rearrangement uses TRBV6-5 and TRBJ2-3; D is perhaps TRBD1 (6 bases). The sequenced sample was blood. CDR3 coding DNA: TGTGCCAGCAGTTACAGGGGGAACCAAGATACGCAGTATTTT. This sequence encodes CASSYRGNQDTQYF.